These T cell receptor beta chains were read from a single sample in a study of beta chain features in type 1 diabetes. Some clones are missing from TCRdb's copy, which holds only in-frame ones; the method was immunoSEQ multiplex PCR. The sample has hundreds of thousands of clones; around a sixth are singletons. The sequencing input was naive CD4+ T cells from blood. The receptor set was obtained from a man aged 18 to 35 in good health. Both conserved end residues are part of each CDR3. Fields, in order: clone size, D gene, V gene, J gene, CDR3 length, CDR3 DNA, CDR3 protein. A D gene is named only where the DNA matches it firmly. Part of the rows lack a size; the others show once, few, many or a class for expanded clones.

few	TRBD1	TRBV7-9	TRBJ1-2	13	TGTGCCAGCAGCACACAGGGGGCGTATGGCTACACCTTC	CASSTQGAYGYTF
few	TRBD1	TRBV5-1	TRBJ2-6	19	TGCGCCAGCAGCTTTCCCTGGGCACAGGGGAGCTCTGGGGCCAACGTCCTGACTTTC	CASSFPWAQGSSGANVLTF
few	.	TRBV7-2	TRBJ1-2	12	TGTGCCAGCAGTAACATTATGTACGGCTACACCTTC	CASSNIMYGYTF
.	.	TRBV5-6	TRBJ2-7	13	TGTGCCAGCAGCTTCGGCAGTACCTACGAGCAGTACTTC	CASSFGSTYEQYF
.	.	TRBV28	TRBJ2-3	14	TGTGCCAGCAGTTTATTGCGGTACACAGATACGCAGTATTTT	CASSLLRYTDTQYF
few	.	TRBV7-9	TRBJ2-1	15	TGTGCCAGCAGCCCCCGTGCGGGTACCTACAATGAGCAGTTCTTC	CASSPRAGTYNEQFF
.	.	TRBV10-3	TRBJ2-4	17	TGTGCCATCAGTGAGTCGGCGCAGGAACTAGCCAAAAACATTCAGTACTTC	CAISESAQELAKNIQYF
.	TRBD1	TRBV13	TRBJ1-2	15	TGTGCCAGCAGCTCCAGAGGGACAGCGGACTATGGCTACACCTTC	CASSSRGTADYGYTF
.	TRBD1	TRBV7-9	TRBJ1-6	15	TGTGCCAGCAGCTTACCAGGGGGTGGGAATTCACCCCTCCACTTT	CASSLPGGGNSPLHF
.	.	TRBV7-2	TRBJ2-4	15	TGTGCCAGCAGCTTAGAGGGTTTGGCCAAAAACATTCAGTACTTC	CASSLEGLAKNIQYF
few	TRBD2	TRBV5-1	TRBJ2-5	14	TGCGCCAGCAATCTAGCGGGAGGTCGAGAGACCCAGTACTTC	CASNLAGGRETQYF
few	.	TRBV7-9	TRBJ1-3	15	TGTGCCAGCAGCATAGCCGCGGCAGGGGGAAACACCATATATTTT	CASSIAAAGGNTIYF
.	.	TRBV2	TRBJ1-6	13	TGTGCCAGCAGGGACCCTGATAATTCACCCCTCCACTTT	CASRDPDNSPLHF
.	TRBD1	TRBV5-6	TRBJ1-2	13	TGTGCCATCCTAGGGGGCACAGTGGATGGCTACACCTTC	CAILGGTVDGYTF
few	TRBD2	TRBV5-1	TRBJ2-5	12	TGCGCCAGCCGAGCGGGAGAAGAGACCCAGTACTTC	CASRAGEETQYF
.	.	TRBV19	TRBJ2-5	17	TGTGCCAGTAGACCCCCCGGTGGGGGTCTCAGCGAAGAGACCCAGTACTTC	CASRPPGGGLSEETQYF
.	.	TRBV14	TRBJ2-1	17	TGTGCCAGCAGCCAAAGTCGGGGCACGAATATTTACAATGAGCAGTTCTTC	CASSQSRGTNIYNEQFF
.	.	TRBV7-9	TRBJ2-1	11	TGTGCCAGCAGCTTAGACCTTGAGCAGTTCTTC	CASSLDLEQFF
.	TRBD1	TRBV30	TRBJ2-1	19	TGTGCCTGGAGTCTAAACCCCGGATACAGGGGCCTCTCCTACAATGAGCAGTTCTTC	CAWSLNPGYRGLSYNEQFF
.	.	TRBV7-2	TRBJ2-7	13	TGTGCCAGCAGCTTAGGAGCAGGATACGAGCAGTACTTC	CASSLGAGYEQYF
few	.	TRBV18	TRBJ1-3	16	TGTGCCAGCTCACCACTGGGGCCCGGACCTGGAAACACCATATATTTT	CASSPLGPGPGNTIYF
few	.	TRBV18	TRBJ1-2	11	TGTGCCAGCTCACCGGAAAGCCGCTACACCTTC	CASSPESRYTF
few	TRBD2	TRBV7-2	TRBJ2-2	16	TGTGCCAGCAGCCTCCTAGCGGGAGGTGCAACCGGGGAGCTGTTTTTT	CASSLLAGGATGELFF
few	.	TRBV6-5	TRBJ1-2	14	TGTGCCGCCAGATCTACAGGAACTAACTATGGCTACACCTTC	CAARSTGTNYGYTF
few	TRBD1	TRBV19	TRBJ1-2	15	TGTGCCAGTAGTATTAAGGGACAGGGATTCTATGGCTACACCTTC	CASSIKGQGFYGYTF